This T cell receptor beta chain was documented in a study of CD8 T cells in ankylosing spondylitis. Each CDR3 protein gets one entry after TCRdb re-called the 5' RACE reads with MiXCR. Here the sample spans nearly 350,000 distinct CDR3 sequences, over 12% being singletons. This clonotype was seen more than once but under ten times. The antigen is unknown. Germline V lookup: CDR1 LGHDT, CDR2 YNNKEL (reference sequence). The CDR3 covers 15 residues. V lost 3 bases to trimming and J lost 5 bases; unmatched junction nucleotides: 3. General study results and limits: Reports say disease-linked clones showed up significantly more in matched ankylosing spondylitis synovial fluid.

The gene calls are TRBV3-1 and TRBJ2-3, with 12 bases that match TRBD2. This TCR derives from a male donor with ankylosing spondylitis or in good health (not recorded which). Sequencing was carried out using blood, either unsorted or a sorted T cell fraction (not recorded which). CDR3 sequence (DNA): TGTGCCAGCAGCCAGACTAGCGGGGGAGGAGATACGCAGTATTTT. This translates into CASSQTSGGGDTQYF.